The rows below give T cell receptor beta chains drawn from one sample of a study of cytomegalovirus exposure and HLA in healthy donors. Profiling relied on immunoSEQ multiplex PCR, and the TCRdb table lists in-frame clones only, not all of them. Counted here are tens of thousands of clones, about 50% occurring once; the ten biggest clones make up roughly 10%. The sample comprised PBMCs. Source of these receptors: a human donor in good health. Each CDR3 is given with its conserved first and last residue. D genes are given only for firm matches. Not all rows give a size; the values are once, few, many and, for expanded clones, a class.

J | D | V | size | CDR3 | DNA
TRBJ1-2 | . | TRBV7-9 | once | CASSALGYGYTF | TGTGCCAGCAGCGCCCTCGGCTATGGCTACACCTTC
TRBJ2-6 | . | TRBV13 | . | CASSFQGPFPPNVLTF | TGTGCCAGCAGCTTCCAGGGCCCGTTCCCCCCCAACGTCCTGACTTTC
TRBJ1-5 | . | TRBV4-2 | . | CASSQDEVAHQPQHF | TGTGCCAGCAGCCAAGATGAGGTAGCTCATCAGCCCCAGCATTTT
TRBJ1-1 | TRBD1 | TRBV5-1 | once | CASSLAPQGANIGWTEAFF | TGCGCCAGCAGCTTGGCCCCCCAGGGGGCAAATATAGGATGGACTGAAGCTTTCTTT
TRBJ2-1 | TRBD2 | TRBV4-1 | . | CASSQRVLAGGTYNEQFF | TGCGCCAGCAGCCAGAGGGTACTAGCGGGGGGTACCTACAATGAGCAGTTCTTC
TRBJ1-1 | . | TRBV29-1 | . | CSVAAGRSQPEAFF | TGCAGCGTTGCGGCGGGCCGGAGCCAGCCTGAAGCTTTCTTT
TRBJ1-1 | TRBD1 | TRBV7-9 | . | CASSHRQGARTEAFF | TGTGCCAGCAGCCACCGACAGGGGGCGCGGACTGAAGCTTTCTTT
TRBJ2-7 | . | TRBV9 | . | CASSVAYGSYEQYF | TGTGCCAGCAGCGTAGCTTACGGCTCCTACGAGCAGTACTTC
TRBJ1-3 | . | TRBV15 | few | CATSRVQGNGNTIYF | TGTGCCACCAGCAGAGTCCAGGGTAATGGAAACACCATATATTTT
TRBJ2-2 | TRBD1 | TRBV30 | few | CAWSTTQGKPGELFF | TGTGCCTGGAGCACCACACAGGGGAAACCCGGGGAGCTGTTTTTT
TRBJ1-6 | . | TRBV2 | few | CASSEGGLSSYNSPLHF | TGTGCCAGCAGTGAAGGGGGGCTGAGCTCCTATAATTCACCCCTCCACTTT
TRBJ1-5 | . | TRBV5-1 | . | CASSMGLNQPQHF | TGCGCCAGCAGCATGGGACTCAATCAGCCCCAGCATTTT
TRBJ2-2 | TRBD2 | TRBV11-3 | . | CAKDIRDGGSGELFF | TGTGCCAAAGACATTCGGGACGGGGGGTCCGGGGAGCTGTTTTTT
TRBJ2-7 | TRBD2 | TRBV5-4 | . | CASSSGLAPYEQYF | TGTGCCAGCAGCTCAGGACTAGCCCCTTACGAGCAGTACTTC
TRBJ2-1 | TRBD2 | TRBV6-5 | . | CASMLTSGRNEQFF | TGTGCCAGCATGCTAACTAGCGGGCGCAATGAGCAGTTCTTC
TRBJ1-4 | . | TRBV18 | . | CASSPPILRTTEKLFF | TGTGCCAGCTCACCCCCAATCCTCAGGACAACTGAAAAACTGTTTTTT
TRBJ1-1 | TRBD1 | TRBV2 | once | CASSGRPVTGGMSGEAFF | TGTGCCAGCAGCGGACGACCTGTGACAGGGGGAATGAGTGGTGAAGCTTTCTTT
TRBJ1-2 | . | TRBV30 | . | CAWSRDTSYGYTF | TGTGCCTGGAGCCGGGACACCTCCTATGGCTACACCTTC
TRBJ1-1 | TRBD1 | TRBV5-4 | few | CASSLTGTDRKAFF | TGTGCCAGCAGCTTGACCGGGACAGATCGAAAAGCTTTCTTT
TRBJ2-5 | . | TRBV4-1 | . | CASSQIPAGSLETQYF | TGCGCCAGCAGCCAAATTCCCGCGGGGAGCTTGGAGACCCAGTACTTC
TRBJ2-1 | . | TRBV7-3 | . | CASSPRDSVSSYNEQFF | TGTGCCAGCAGCCCCCGGGATAGCGTAAGCTCCTACAATGAGCAGTTCTTC
TRBJ2-7 | . | TRBV7-9 | few | CSSSITMSGQYF | TGTTCCAGCAGCATTACGATGAGCGGGCAGTACTTC
TRBJ1-5 | . | TRBV15 | once | CATSSRDSNQPQHF | TGTGCCACCAGCAGCAGGGATAGCAATCAGCCCCAGCATTTT
TRBJ1-1 | TRBD1 | TRBV6-5 | . | CASSYPGQLNTEAFF | TGTGCCAGCAGTTACCCGGGACAGTTGAACACTGAAGCTTTCTTT
TRBJ2-7 | TRBD1 | TRBV6-1 | once | CASSDSGGYEQYF | TGTGCCAGCAGTGATTCAGGGGGCTACGAGCAGTACTTC
TRBJ1-2 | TRBD1 | TRBV11-1 | . | CASSSLGDRGYGYTF | TGTGCCAGCAGCTCCTTAGGGGACAGAGGCTATGGCTACACCTTC
TRBJ2-5 | TRBD1 | TRBV18 | few | CASSPSDRGPFGAGAEETQYF | TGTGCCAGCTCACCCTCGGACAGGGGGCCTTTCGGTGCAGGGGCGGAAGAGACCCAGTACTTC
TRBJ2-7 | TRBD2 | TRBV5-1 | few | CASSLESGGEQYF | TGCGCCAGCAGCTTGGAGTCCGGGGGGGAGCAGTACTTC
TRBJ1-5 | TRBD1 | TRBV27 | . | CASSSQGDNQPQHF | TGTGCCAGCAGTTCCCAGGGGGACAATCAGCCCCAGCATTTT
TRBJ2-3 | . | TRBV4-1 | . | CASSGEGNTDTQYF | TGCGCCAGCAGCGGCGAGGGAAACACAGATACGCAGTATTTT
TRBJ2-1 | . | TRBV7-9 | . | CASWSRGDTYNEQFF | TGTGCCAGCTGGTCCAGGGGGGACACCTACAATGAGCAGTTCTTC
TRBJ2-4 | TRBD2 | TRBV9 | few | CASSRTSGVKNIQYF | TGTGCCAGCAGCAGGACTAGCGGGGTTAAAAACATTCAGTACTTC
TRBJ2-7 | . | TRBV4-3 | few | CASSQDSLASTYEQYF | TGCGCCAGCAGCCAAGATTCCCTAGCGTCTACCTACGAGCAGTACTTC